Below, one TCR beta chain is given with its context. What it binds is not known. The data are from a study of cytomegalovirus exposure and HLA in healthy donors. Study background: Ancestry clustering placed around four fifths of a few hundred genotyped donors in the Caucasian-associated cluster. Study-level results: The analysis excluded some indistinguishable V segments, including TRBV6-2 and TRBV6-3. A later analysis by the authors found several of the most significant clusters apparently linked to common viral pathogens.

With 60 Vbeta and 13 Jbeta primers, the PCR was carried out. Profiling relied on immunoSEQ multiplex PCR, and the TCRdb table lists in-frame clones only, not all of them. The sample yields under 85,000 clones, around 80% seen once. The CDR3 loop spans 15 amino acids. J lost 8 bases, V lost 4 bases, and 11 bases had no gene match. From germline, CDR1 is MDHEN and CDR2 SYDVKM. V is TRBV28 and J is TRBJ1-2, with TRBD1 identical over 9 bases. Sequenced: PBMCs. The source of this sequence is a woman in her twenties or thirties in good health and CMV-seronegative. CDR3 amino acids: CASSSLPTGGRGYTF. The CDR3 region has the DNA TGTGCCAGCAGTTCGCTACCTACAGGGGGCAGAGGCTACACCTTC.